These 29 T cell receptor beta chains were all obtained from the same sample, sequenced in a study of blood T cell repertoires in COVID-19. Clones were read by immunoSEQ multiplex PCR, and TCRdb kept only the in-frame ones, dropping some. The sample consists of over 70,000 clones, around 77% of them appearing once. The sample consisted of peripheral blood. Receptor source: a man aged 65-85 years with COVID-19, enrolled during active disease.

The gene calls are TRBV6-5 and TRBJ1-1, with D possibly TRBD1 on 5 matching bases. Germline CDR1 MNHEY, CDR2 SVGAGI. V lost 5 bases, J lost 1 base, and 8 bases lay in between. The CDR3 loop spans 13 amino acids. CDR3 nucleotide sequence: TGTGCCAGCAGTAACAGGAGGAACACTGAAGCTTTCTTT. It is translated as CASSNRRNTEAFF.

V and J are TRBV5-6 and TRBJ2-7, with D maybe TRBD2 (6 bases). V was shortened by 3 bases and J by 0 bases, with 16 bases between the two germline ends. The CDR3 spans 16 residues. The V gene's germline CDR1 is SGHDT and CDR2 YYEEEE. DNA for the CDR3: TGTGCCAGCAGCTGGGGAGGCGGCGGAGCCTCCTACGAGCAGTACTTC. It specifies CASSWGGGGASYEQYF.

This clone has only a few counts. J is TRBJ1-6 and V is TRBV6-6, with 8 positions matching TRBD1. Germline CDR1 MNHNY, CDR2 SVGAGI (reference sequence). The CDR3 extends over 15 amino acids. V lost 4 bases to trimming and J lost 7 bases; unmatched junction nucleotides: 6. The CDR3 bases are TGTGCCAGCAGTTGGCCCGGGACAGGAAATTCACCCCTCCACTTT. Its translation is CASSWPGTGNSPLHF.

V and J are TRBV2 and TRBJ2-5; 12 positions match TRBD2. Germline V CDR1 and CDR2: SNHLY, FYNNEI. J gave up 3 bases and V 1 base, and 0 bases lay outside the gene matches. This CDR3 is 15 amino acids long. The CDR3 DNA reads as TGTGCCAGCAGTGAAGGACTAGCGGGAGAAGAGACCCAGTACTTC. Translation: CASSEGLAGEETQYF.

The gene calls are TRBV6-1 and TRBJ1-1; 9 bases line up with TRBD1. Looked up from germline, CDR1 is MNHNS and CDR2 is SASEGT. With 0 bases clipped from V and 5 bases from J, the junction kept 13 bases outside the gene matches. The CDR3 contains 18 residues. CDR3 bases: TGTGCCAGCAGTGAAGCCCTTGGGGACAGGGACCCTCGGACTGAAGCTTTCTTT. Translated: CASSEALGDRDPRTEAFF.

A few counts support this clone. This chain joins TRBV27 and TRBJ2-2; TRBD1 agrees at 7 bases. Germline V gives CDR1 MNHEY, CDR2 SMNVEV (reference sequence). This CDR3 spans 22 amino acids. V was clipped by 4 bases and J by 2 bases; unmatched bases: 25. CDR3 sequence: CASSSYTTHYGTGVLNTGELFF. The CDR3 DNA sequence: TGTGCCAGCAGTTCCTATACGACCCACTATGGAACAGGGGTCCTCAACACCGGGGAGCTGTTTTTT.

The chain uses TRBV12-3 or TRBV12-4 and TRBJ2-1, with D possibly TRBD1 on 5 matching bases. The CDR3 consists of 13 residues. Trimming stripped 2 bases from V and 9 bases from J, with 11 bases between. Written as DNA, the CDR3 is TGTGCCAGCAGTTTACTTTCAGGGTCTGAGCAGTTCTTC. Its translation is CASSLLSGSEQFF.

The chain carries TRBV4-1 and TRBJ2-3; possibly TRBD1 for D (5 bases). CDR1 is MGHRA, CDR2 YSYEKL, per germline. With 6 bases removed from V and 2 bases from J, the gap between germline ends came to 12 bases. The CDR3 spans 14 residues. CDR3 coding DNA: TGCGCCAGCAGGGGGCGGAGCGACACAGATACGCAGTATTTT. Translated: CASRGRSDTDTQYF.

The V and J genes are TRBV27 and TRBJ1-6; D uncertain. This CDR3 contains 16 residues. Per germline, CDR1 MNHEY and CDR2 SMNVEV (reference sequence). V was trimmed by 3 bases and J by 4 bases, leaving 13 bases between them. As DNA, the CDR3 is TGTGCCAGCAGTTTCGGGGAGTCCACATATAATTCACCCCTCCACTTT. Its protein is CASSFGESTYNSPLHF.

This clone is a singleton in its sample. CDR3 bases: TGTGCCAGCAGCCCCACGCTCAGGGCGAATGAGCAGTTCTTC. Its protein product is CASSPTLRANEQFF. The chain links TRBV7-3 to TRBJ2-1, with D possibly matching TRBD1 (5 bases). CDR3 length: 14 residues. Trimming pared 5 bases from V and 7 bases from J, leaving 15 bases between. Germline V gene lookup returns CDR1 SGHTA and CDR2 FQGTGA. Full variable domain (remainder filled in from reference TRBV7-3 and TRBJ2-1): GAGVSQTPSNKVTEKGKYVELRCDPISGHTALYWYRQSLGQGPEFLIYFQGTGAADDSGLPNDRFFAVRPEGSVSTLKIQRTERGDSAVYLCASSPTLRANEQFFGPGTRLTVL.

This chain joins TRBV3-1 (or the pseudogene TRBV3-2) and TRBJ1-2; the D gene is possibly TRBD1 (5 bases). The CDR3 sequence is 13 residues long. Germline loops: CDR1 LGHDT, CDR2 YNNKEL (reference sequence). V dropped 2 bases and J dropped 8 bases, with 12 bases sitting between them. Here the CDR3 reads CASSQSGFGGYTF. CDR3 coding DNA: TGTGCCAGCAGCCAATCAGGGTTTGGAGGCTACACCTTC.

The chain is built from TRBV30 and TRBJ2-1; D gene uncertain. Germline CDR1 is GTSNPN and CDR2 is SVGIG (reference sequence). The CDR3 spans 12 residues. Trimming removed 2 bases at V and 7 bases at J, with 9 bases between. DNA of the CDR3: TGTGCCTGGAGTTTTTCCCTGAATGAGCAGTTCTTC. This gives the protein CAWSFSLNEQFF.

This rearrangement joins TRBV7-8 to TRBJ2-1; 9 bases are shared with TRBD1. Germline lookup yields CDR1 SGHVS and CDR2 FQNEAQ. V trimming: 7 bases; J trimming: 8 bases; junction bases outside the gene matches: 12. This CDR3 contains 15 residues. The CDR3 sequence is CASTLPPGQGDEQFF. In DNA form, the CDR3 reads TGTGCCAGCACCCTACCACCGGGACAGGGTGATGAGCAGTTCTTC.

The chain employs TRBV2 and TRBJ1-5; 8 bases are a match to TRBD1. Germline CDR1 reads SNHLY; CDR2 reads FYNNEI. The CDR3 covers 13 residues. V was clipped by 4 bases and J by 4 bases; unmatched bases: 0. The CDR3 nucleotides are TGTGCCAGCAGTGGGACAGGGAATCAGCCCCAGCATTTT. This codes for CASSGTGNQPQHF.

This rearrangement joins TRBV28 to TRBJ1-5, with 7 bases matching TRBD1. With 10 bases clipped from V and 6 bases from J, the junction kept 6 bases outside the gene matches. Germline-derived CDR1 and CDR2 are MDHEN and SYDVKM. The CDR3 spans 12 residues. The CDR3 nucleotides are TGTGCCATTACAGGGGTTGGTCAGCCCCAGCATTTT. Translating gives CAITGVGQPQHF.

J is TRBJ2-1 and V is TRBV19; TRBD1 matches at 7 bases. The CDR3 has 15 residues. Trimming removed 4 bases from V and 6 bases from J; junction bases left unmatched: 9. Germline CDR1 and CDR2: LNHDA and SQIVND (reference sequence). The CDR3 DNA is TGTGCCAGTAGTAGACAGGGAATTTTAACCAATGAGCAGTTCTTC. It yields the protein CASSRQGILTNEQFF.

V is TRBV11-2 and J is TRBJ1-2; TRBD1 matches at 8 bases. CDR3 length equals 16 residues. The V gene's germline CDR1 is SGHAT and CDR2 FQNNGV. With 5 bases clipped from V and 4 bases from J, the junction kept 12 bases outside the gene matches. The CDR3 loop is CASSPDGQGPLYGYTF. CDR3 DNA: TGTGCCAGCAGCCCCGACGGACAGGGTCCCCTCTATGGCTACACCTTC. Combining the CDR3 with reference TRBV11-2 and TRBJ1-2 gives the whole variable domain EAGVAQSPRYKIIEKRQSVAFWCNPISGHATLYWYQQILGQGPKLLIQFQNNGVVDDSQLPKDRFSAERLKGVDSTLKIQPAKLEDSAVYLCASSPDGQGPLYGYTFGSGTRLTVV.

The rearrangement uses TRBV5-1 and TRBJ1-4, with D tentatively TRBD1 (5 bases). Germline CDR1 and CDR2: SGHRS and YFSETQ. V lost 2 bases to trimming and J lost 2 bases, with 10 bases between them. The CDR3 covers 15 residues. The CDR3 DNA follows: TGCGCCAGCAGCTTAACGGGGGTTACTAATGAAAAACTGTTTTTT. Its translation is CASSLTGVTNEKLFF.

This clone turned up a few times. Written as DNA, the CDR3 is TGCGCCAGCAGTCAATCATTAGCGGGAGGGCCGAGGGAGCAGTACTTC. It specifies CASSQSLAGGPREQYF. V gene TRBV23-1 combines with J gene TRBJ2-7; 11 bases align to TRBD2. TRBV23-1 is an open reading frame, and its role is uncertain. The CDR3 is 16 residues long. V lost 0 bases to trimming and J lost 7 bases; unmatched junction nucleotides: 8.

The rearrangement joins TRBV5-8 to TRBJ2-6; the D gene is possibly TRBD1 (6 bases). Germline CDR1 and CDR2: SGHTS and YDEGEE. The CDR3 extends over 16 amino acids. Trimming took 2 bases from V and 4 from J, leaving 13 bases between them. This chain's CDR3 is CASSFYRVTGANVLTF. CDR3 coding DNA: TGTGCCAGCAGCTTCTACAGGGTGACCGGGGCCAACGTCCTGACTTTC.

This rearrangement joins TRBV2 to TRBJ2-3; 10 bases align to TRBD1. This CDR3 is built from 15 residues. J lost 4 bases, V lost 9 bases, and 10 bases had no gene match. Germline CDR1 reads SNHLY; CDR2 reads FYNNEI. The chain's CDR3 is CARSTRDRGSDTQYF. The CDR3 DNA is TGTGCCAGATCAACCCGGGACAGGGGATCAGATACGCAGTATTTT.

This chain links TRBV9 with TRBJ1-2; 12 bases fit TRBD1. CDR1 and CDR2 (germline): SGDLS, YYNGEE. The ends lost 0 bases at V and 6 bases at J; junction bases unmatched: 3. The CDR3 extends over 15 amino acids. CDR3 in DNA: TGTGCCAGCAGCGTAGCTGGGACAGGGGGCGATGGCTACACCTTC. Amino acid sequence: CASSVAGTGGDGYTF.

This clone has more than one count but fewer than ten. The rearrangement links TRBV2 to TRBJ1-5; possible D gene TRBD1, 5 bases. Trimming pared 4 bases from V and 5 bases from J, leaving 12 bases between. This CDR3 has 14 amino acids. The germline gives CDR1 SNHLY, CDR2 FYNNEI. CDR3 sequence reads: CASSGSLTDQPQHF. The CDR3 region has the DNA TGTGCCAGCAGTGGATCTTTGACAGATCAGCCCCAGCATTTT.

The chain couples TRBV18 to TRBJ2-7; the match to TRBD2 covers 8 bases. Looked up from germline, CDR1 is KGHSH and CDR2 is LQKENI. After removal of 1 base from V and 6 bases from J, the junction contained 5 bases not matched to a gene. The CDR3 is 14 amino acids. The CDR3 DNA sequence: TGTGCCAGCTCACCACGGGGACTAGTAGGCGAGCAGTACTTC. Translation: CASSPRGLVGEQYF.

V and J are TRBV5-1 and TRBJ2-5, with 8 positions matching TRBD1. The CDR3 spans 16 residues. CDR1 is SGHRS, CDR2 YFSETQ, per germline. The trim removed 0 bases at V and 4 bases at J, leaving 8 bases unmatched. The CDR3 nucleotides are TGCGCCAGCAGCTTGGGCCCAGGGGGCGCTTCAGAGACCCAGTACTTC. It translates to CASSLGPGGASETQYF.

J is TRBJ2-1 and V is TRBV19; the match to TRBD2 covers 10 bases. The CDR3 sequence is 16 residues long. The germline V gene has CDR1 LNHDA and CDR2 SQIVND (reference sequence). The ends lost 2 bases at V and 4 bases at J; junction bases unmatched: 5. DNA of the CDR3: TGTGCCAGTAGTATAATGGCTAGCGGGGGATACAATGAGCAGTTCTTC. As protein: CASSIMASGGYNEQFF.

The chain links TRBV5-1 to TRBJ1-1, with 9 bases that match TRBD1. J was trimmed by 0 bases and V by 2 bases; bases with no gene match: 14. The length of the CDR3 is 19 residues. CDR1 and CDR2 (germline): SGHRS, YFSETQ. CDR3 in amino acids: CASSFRTGAFDIMNTEAFF. The CDR3 DNA reads as TGCGCCAGCAGCTTTCGGACAGGGGCGTTCGATATTATGAACACTGAAGCTTTCTTT.

The chain carries TRBV27 and TRBJ1-5; 12 bases align to TRBD1. The length of the CDR3 is 14 residues. The germline CDR1 and CDR2 sequences are MNHEY and SMNVEV (reference sequence). V lost 5 bases and J lost 6; bases outside the gene matches: 2. CDR3 amino acids: CASSGTGGLQPQHF. CDR3 coding DNA: TGTGCCAGCAGTGGGACAGGGGGCCTTCAGCCCCAGCATTTT.

This chain links TRBV28 with TRBJ1-1, with TRBD1 matching over 7 bases. Germline V lookup: CDR1 MDHEN, CDR2 SYDVKM. The trim removed 3 bases at V and 0 bases at J, leaving 1 base unmatched. This CDR3 comprises 14 residues. The DNA for the CDR3 is TGTGCCAGCAGTTTTGGGACAGTGAACACTGAAGCTTTCTTT. Translation: CASSFGTVNTEAFF. Using reference TRBV28 and TRBJ1-1 for the parts outside the CDR3, the full variable domain is DVKVTQSSRYLVKRTGEKVFLECVQDMDHENMFWYRQDPGLGLRLIYFSYDVKMKEKGDIPEGYSVSREKKERFSLILESASTNQTSMYLCASSFGTVNTEAFFGQGTRLTVV.